This TCR beta chain was identified during a study of T cell responses to AZD1222 COVID-19 vaccine. Whole-study findings and limits: A reported finding is that nearly half of spike-specific TCRs target unmutated variant regions. Increases in Spike-specific TCR breadth and depth were seen after two AZD1222 doses. The donor group comprised mostly white British people and more females; the analysis possibly underestimated clonal diversity. Recipients of AZD1222 seropositive at baseline numbered only 5 to 7.

The assay was immunoSEQ multiplex PCR, and TCRdb's table has in-frame clones only and misses some. The sample includes roughly 79,000 clones, about 91% of them seen just once. Per germline, CDR1 MDHEN and CDR2 SYDVKM. CDR3 length equals 16 residues. V lost 6 bases, J lost 8 bases, and 20 bases lay in between. For this clone: Its matching antigen is unknown.

The TCR was taken from an adult in good health. This material consisted of peripheral blood, taken on day 0 of MenACWY control vaccination. V gene TRBV28 combines with J gene TRBJ1-6, with D unclear. CDR3 in amino acids: CASSPTGPTRDSPLHF. As DNA, the CDR3 is TGTGCCAGCAGCCCCACCGGTCCTACGAGGGATTCACCCCTCCACTTT.